The 2 T cell receptor beta chains presented below share a single source sample, sequenced in a study of CXCR3-negative and CXCR3-positive naive CD8 T cells. Study-level results: Researchers report that CXCR3-positive naive cells carry more hydrophobic TRB CDR3s than CXCR3-negative naive cells.

Their antigens remain unidentified. Each TRB cDNA library was prepared by 5' RACE (with UMI labels). TCRdb reanalyzed the 5' RACE reads and collapses them to one entry per CDR3 protein, without DNA. The sample data list 5,000 to 7,000 distinct CDR3 sequences. The specimen was naive CXCR3+ CD8+ T cells from blood. Subset denoted: CD45RO-CCR7+CD27+CD95- naive CD8+ T cells expressing CXCR3 (TNR3+). All receptors derive from a human donor in good health. Some clones in this sample may be carry-over from other donors' samples.

The rearrangement joins TRBV13 to TRBJ1-1; the D call of TRBD1 rests on TCRdb alone, since no DNA is present to check it. The CDR3 is 15 amino acids. CDR1 and CDR2 from the germline V gene are PRHDT and FYEKMQ (reference sequence). The CDR3: CASSLDGRMNTEAFF.

This clonotype ranks as medium-sized in terms of frequency. The chain has TRBV20-1 and TRBJ2-1. The CDR3 contains 15 residues. Germline loops: CDR1 DFQATT, CDR2 SNEGSKA (reference sequence). CDR3 amino acids: CSARERAISYNEQFF.